These T cell receptor beta chains were read from a single sample in a study of T cell responses to AZD1222 COVID-19 vaccine. Sequencing used immunoSEQ multiplex PCR; TCRdb keeps in-frame clones, though not all of them. This specimen shows over 140,000 clones; the ten leading clones hold 2% to 2.5%. The sample consisted of peripheral blood. The origin of the receptors is an adult in good health. Both conserved end residues are trimmed from each CDR3. For some rows the clone size is stated as once, few or many, or as a class when expanded; others skip it.

NA,TRBV19,TRBJ1-6,ASNREQGASPLH
NA,TRBV6-1,TRBJ1-5,ASSEQIHGQPQH
NA,TRBV6-2/TRBV6-3,TRBJ1-2,ASSSPGQGSYGYT
NA,TRBV6-6,TRBJ1-4,ASRGPGDHEKLF
NA,TRBV4-2,TRBJ1-6,ASSPTGSDSPLH
medium-sized,TRBV10-3,TRBJ2-7,AISESVGPEQY
NA,TRBV11-3,TRBJ1-1,ASSLRGSGSNTEAF
NA,TRBV29-1,TRBJ2-3,SVEEGSTDTQY
NA,TRBV6-7,TRBJ1-4,ASSYGPRTARPTTNEKLF
NA,TRBV7-2,TRBJ1-5,ASSLGGKINQPQH
NA,TRBV30,TRBJ2-1,AWSPGQGSYNEQF
NA,TRBV7-2,TRBJ1-2,ASRSGAGHYGYT
NA,TRBV14,TRBJ1-1,ASSQGWGTEAF
NA,TRBV7-2,TRBJ1-5,ASSLSTRGPQH
NA,TRBV15,TRBJ1-5,ATSRNRGSNQPQH
NA,TRBV15,TRBJ2-6,ATSRDQSGANVLT